This T cell receptor (beta chain) emerged from a study of long-term antiretroviral therapy in people with HIV. Notes on the study in general: Transplant-donor-level diversity was not reached after ART, though diversity increased. Pre-ART expanded TRB clones stayed dominant throughout, though often decreasing after ART.

Among participants with HIV, every one received treatment in the United States. Run at survey level, the immunoSEQ assay was version v3.0. Assay: immunoSEQ multiplex PCR; the TCRdb copy retains only in-frame clones and omits some. The data hold roughly 40,000 clones, with approximately 89% observed a single time. This CDR3 is built from 15 residues. V gave up 1 base and J gave up 8 bases; unmatched junction bases: 8. CDR1 is SGHVS, CDR2 FNYEAQ, per germline. Concerning this clone: The target antigen is unknown.

The sample was unsorted PBMCs, taken 3.1 years after starting antiretroviral therapy. J is TRBJ2-1 and V is TRBV7-6; 7 nucleotides agree with TRBD2. The receptor was isolated from a woman aged 50 to 60 with HIV. CDR3 loop: CASSLGAGGSDEQFF. CDR3 in DNA: TGTGCCAGCAGCTTAGGGGCCGGGGGGTCGGATGAGCAGTTCTTC.